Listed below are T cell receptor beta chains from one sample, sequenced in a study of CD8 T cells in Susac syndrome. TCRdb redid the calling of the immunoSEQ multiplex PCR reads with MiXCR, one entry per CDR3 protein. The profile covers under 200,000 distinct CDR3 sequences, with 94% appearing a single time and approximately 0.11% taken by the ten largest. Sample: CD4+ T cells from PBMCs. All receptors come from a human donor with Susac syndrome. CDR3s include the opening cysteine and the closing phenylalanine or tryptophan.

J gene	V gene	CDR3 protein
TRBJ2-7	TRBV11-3	CASGPSRAYEQYF
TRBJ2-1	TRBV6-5	CASSRGPYNEQFF
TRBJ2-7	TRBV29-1	CSIRDSSYEQYF
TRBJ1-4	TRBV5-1	CASSGGDATNEKLFF
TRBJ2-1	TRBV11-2	CASSWGLSYNEQFF
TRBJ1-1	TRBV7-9	CASSSLMGFTEAFF
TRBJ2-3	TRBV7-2	CASSTRGRVADTQYF
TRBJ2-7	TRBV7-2	CASSFSGGAYYEQYF
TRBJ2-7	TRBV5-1	CASSFTGGYEQYF
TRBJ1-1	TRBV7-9	CASSLGGHTEAFF
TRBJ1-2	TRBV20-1	CSAPDRRGYTF
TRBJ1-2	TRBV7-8	CASSLQGTYGYTF
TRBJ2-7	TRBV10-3	CAISESLRDSSALYEQYF
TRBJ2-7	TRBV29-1	CSVASGGDPYEQYF
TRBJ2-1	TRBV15	CATSRTGGYNEQFF
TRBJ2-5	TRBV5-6	CASSLPGPGRETQYF
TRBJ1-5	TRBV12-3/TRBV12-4	CASSPWATGLGNQPQHF
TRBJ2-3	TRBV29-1	CSVGKAVEQYF
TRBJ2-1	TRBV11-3	CASSLDRKTREFF
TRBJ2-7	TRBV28	CASRDTFYEQYF
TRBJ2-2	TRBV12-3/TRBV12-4	CASSFGFGGGNTGELFF
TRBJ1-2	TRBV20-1	CSAAQGPSYGYTF
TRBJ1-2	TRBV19	CASSDRPAGYTF
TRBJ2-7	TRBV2	CASSGDSQRPYEQYF
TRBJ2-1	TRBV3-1	CASSPQGSGGANEQFF
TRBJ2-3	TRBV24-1	CATSEGKDTQYF
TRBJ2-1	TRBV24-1	CATSDSYNEQFF
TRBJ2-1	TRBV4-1	CASSLRSPQSSGGYNEQFF
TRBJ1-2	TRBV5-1	CASTPMGTDYGYTF
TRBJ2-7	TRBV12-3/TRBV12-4	CASRRLAGTYEQYF
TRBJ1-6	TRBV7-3	CASSRGPPGGSPLHF
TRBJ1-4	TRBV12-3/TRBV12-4	CASRSQDRANEKLFF
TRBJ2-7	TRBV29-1	CSVRRSSYEQYF